The 20 T cell receptor beta chains presented below share a single source sample, sequenced in a study of Ad26.COV2.S vaccination and SARS-CoV-2 variants. Assay: immunoSEQ multiplex PCR; the TCRdb copy retains only in-frame clones and omits some. The table shows about 440,000 clones, with less than 95% occurring only once. Noted treatment: roughly 19 received Ad26.COV2.S at low or high dose, single or two shots; roughly 5 received placebo; per-sample allocation not given. The study sampled participants on day 63 after the first vaccine or placebo injection. The sample in question was peripheral blood, obtained in a trial of Ad26.COV2.S vaccine versus placebo. The source is a person aged 18-60 years who received the Ad26.COV2.S COVID-19 vaccine or a placebo.

The V and J genes are TRBV5-1 and TRBJ2-1, with D possibly TRBD1 on 6 matching bases. This CDR3 has 14 residues. V lost 0 bases, J lost 5 bases, and 9 bases lay in between. Germline values: CDR1 SGHRS, CDR2 YFSETQ. For the CDR3, the DNA is TGCGCCAGCAGCTTGGGGGCAGGGGACAATGAGCAGTTCTTC. This codes for CASSLGAGDNEQFF.

In this sample, this clone turned up a few times. The CDR3 reads CASRPLSSNQPQHF. CDR3 bases: TGTGCCAGCAGACCCCTGTCTAGCAATCAGCCCCAGCATTTT. V and J are TRBV27 and TRBJ1-5; no clear D. The V gene lost 6 bases and the J gene lost 0 bases, with 9 bases spanning the gap. The CDR3 runs 14 residues. The germline V gene encodes CDR1 MNHEY and CDR2 SMNVEV (reference sequence).

This chain uses TRBV7-9 with TRBJ2-7; TRBD2 matches at 10 bases. Per germline, CDR1 SEHNR and CDR2 FQNEAQ (reference sequence). V was clipped by 4 bases and J by 2 bases; unmatched bases: 17. The CDR3 has 19 amino acids. CDR3 protein: CASSSRGLAGEILPYEQYF. DNA for the CDR3: TGTGCCAGCAGCTCCCGAGGGCTAGCGGGAGAAATCCTCCCCTACGAGCAGTACTTC.

This chain links TRBV11-3 with TRBJ2-1, with D unclear. Germline values: CDR1 SGHNT, CDR2 YENEEA. Trimming pared 5 bases from V and 6 bases from J, leaving 5 bases between. CDR3 length: 11 amino acids. CDR3 nucleotides: TGTGCCAGCAGCCAGCTCAATGAGCAGTTCTTC. It is translated as CASSQLNEQFF.

The chain couples TRBV7-2 to TRBJ1-2; 7 nucleotides line up with TRBD1. J lost 7 bases, V lost 5 bases, and 7 bases had no gene match. Germline-derived CDR1 and CDR2 are SGHTA and FQGNSA. The CDR3 has 13 residues. CDR3 in DNA: TGTGCCAGCAGCCACAGACAGGGCATTGGCTACACCTTC. It codes for CASSHRQGIGYTF.

This chain links TRBV5-1 with TRBJ2-7, with TRBD2 matching 9 bases. The CDR3 runs to 18 residues. Germline V lookup: CDR1 SGHRS, CDR2 YFSETQ. Losses at the gene ends were 3 bases for V and 3 bases for J; bases not matched to a gene: 16. The CDR3 nucleotides read TGCGCCAGCAGCTCGACCAGGGCCCTAGCGGGATTTCTCTACGAGCAGTACTTC. Its protein is CASSSTRALAGFLYEQYF. Full variable domain (outside the CDR3, taken from reference TRBV5-1 and TRBJ2-7): KAGVTQTPRYLIKTRGQQVTLSCSPISGHRSVSWYQQTPGQGLQFLFEYFSETQRNKGNFPGRFSGRQFSNSRSEMNVSTLELGDSALYLCASSSTRALAGFLYEQYFGPGTRLTVT.

The rearrangement links TRBV2 to TRBJ2-7; D gene ambiguous. Germline V CDR1 and CDR2: SNHLY, FYNNEI. The CDR3 loop spans 17 amino acids. Trimming removed 8 bases from V and 6 bases from J, with 29 bases in between. The CDR3 protein is CASSTRRGGRIDGEQYF. The DNA of the CDR3 is TGTGCCAGCTCCACTCGCCGCGGCGGCAGAATAGATGGCGAGCAGTACTTC.

In DNA, the CDR3 is TGTGCCTCGGGCGGGGGCATGAAGGCCTACGAGCAGTACTTC. Protein sequence: CASGGGMKAYEQYF. The V and J genes are TRBV30 and TRBJ2-7; weak D call: TRBD2 (7 bases). The CDR3 totals 14 residues. The V end lost 7 bases, the J end lost 2 bases, and 18 bases lay between the germline ends. Germline V gene sequence: CDR1 GTSNPN, CDR2 SVGIG (reference sequence).

This chain joins TRBV10-3 and TRBJ2-1, with D unclear. The V and J ends lost 6 bases and 6 bases respectively, with 18 bases between them. The CDR3 runs 15 residues. Germline V gives CDR1 ENHRY, CDR2 SYGVKD. The CDR3 sequence: CAISTVSEVGNEQFF. The CDR3 DNA sequence: TGTGCCATCAGCACAGTAAGCGAGGTGGGCAATGAGCAGTTCTTC.

This rearrangement joins TRBV19 to TRBJ2-2, with 11 bases lining up with TRBD1. The CDR3 has 16 amino acids. The V gene end was trimmed by 4 bases and the J gene end by 2 bases; junction bases not matched to a gene: 3. Per the germline V gene, CDR1 is LNHDA and CDR2 is SQIVND (reference sequence). CDR3 sequence reads: CASSRGQGANTGELFF. CDR3 in DNA: TGTGCCAGTAGTAGAGGACAGGGGGCAAACACCGGGGAGCTGTTTTTT. Full variable domain (outside the CDR3, taken from reference TRBV19 and TRBJ2-2): DGGITQSPKYLFRKEGQNVTLSCEQNLNHDAMYWYRQDPGQGLRLIYYSQIVNDFQKGDIAEGYSVSREKKESFPLTVTSAQKNPTAFYLCASSRGQGANTGELFFGEGSRLTVL.

This clone was seen just once. The chain is built from TRBV9 and TRBJ2-3; tentatively, D is TRBD2 (5 bases). The germline V gene encodes CDR1 SGDLS and CDR2 YYNGEE. This CDR3 region has 17 residues. V lost 3 bases and J lost 0, with 17 bases in between. CDR3: CASSAQPGWRSTDTQYF. DNA of the CDR3: TGTGCCAGCAGCGCACAACCAGGTTGGAGGAGCACAGATACGCAGTATTTT.

The chain uses TRBV25-1 and TRBJ1-5, with a possible D match to TRBD1 (6 bases). Germline V gene data show CDR1 as MGHDK and CDR2 as SYGVNS. The CDR3 consists of 15 residues. V was shortened by 9 bases and J by 3 bases, with 18 bases between the two germline ends. The DNA for the CDR3 is TGTGCCAGGCCAACAGGGCGGTGGGACAATCAGCCCCAGCATTTT. It yields the protein CARPTGRWDNQPQHF.

The chain has TRBV4-2 and TRBJ1-2; D gene uncertain. The length of the CDR3 is 14 residues. The germline CDR1 and CDR2 sequences are LGHNA and YNFKEQ. The V end lost 3 bases, the J end lost 3 bases, and 11 bases lay between the germline ends. The CDR3 spells CASSQTGRDYGYTF. The CDR3 DNA reads TGTGCCAGCAGCCAGACCGGGCGGGACTATGGCTACACCTTC.

The chain links TRBV7-7 to TRBJ2-1, with a tentative D call TRBD1 (5 bases). CDR1 is SSHAT and CDR2 is FNYEAQ in the germline V gene (reference sequence). With 1 base removed from V and 3 bases from J, the gap between germline ends came to 10 bases. The CDR3 is made up of 15 amino acids. The CDR3 spells CASSLGRVNYNEQFF. The CDR3 DNA follows: TGTGCCAGCAGCTTAGGCAGGGTGAACTACAATGAGCAGTTCTTC.

V usage is TRBV27 and J usage is TRBJ2-5; the D gene is possibly TRBD2 (6 bases). The V end lost 6 bases, the J end lost 4 bases, and 21 bases lay between the germline ends. Germline assignment: CDR1 MNHEY and CDR2 SMNVEV (reference sequence). This CDR3 has 16 residues. CDR3 bases: TGTGCCAGCAGACCCGCCCTTTCGCGGGATTTAGAGACCCAGTACTTC. Translation gives CASRPALSRDLETQYF.

V usage is TRBV5-4 and J usage is TRBJ2-1; TRBD2 matches 9 bases. This CDR3 region has 16 residues. J gave up 7 bases and V 3 bases, and 11 bases lay outside the gene matches. The germline gives CDR1 SGHNT, CDR2 YYREEE (reference sequence). CDR3 in amino acids: CASSSSGKVNGNEQFF. The CDR3 DNA sequence: TGTGCCAGCAGCTCTAGCGGGAAGGTTAATGGGAATGAGCAGTTCTTC.

This chain joins TRBV27 and TRBJ2-7; TRBD2 matches at 14 bases. The V gene's germline CDR1 is MNHEY and CDR2 SMNVEV (reference sequence). J was trimmed by 6 bases and V by 4 bases; bases with no gene match: 11. CDR3 size: 17 residues. This CDR3 is CASSSLAGLAGVSEQYF. The CDR3 DNA reads TGTGCCAGCAGTTCACTTGCGGGACTAGCGGGAGTATCCGAGCAGTACTTC.

On this clone itself: In the same sample, other DNA sequences code for this CDR3. V gene TRBV9 combines with J gene TRBJ2-3, with 7 bases identical to TRBD2. Germline assignment: CDR1 SGDLS and CDR2 YYNGEE. V shed 0 bases, J shed 1 base, and the junction held 5 bases outside the gene matches. The CDR3 has 16 amino acids. CDR3 sequence reads: CASSVGGGRGTDTQYF. The DNA for the CDR3 is TGTGCCAGCAGCGTAGGTGGCGGGAGAGGCACAGATACGCAGTATTTT.

V and J are TRBV5-6 and TRBJ2-7; D call uncertain. This CDR3 spans 12 amino acids. The V end was cut by 1 base, the J end by 4 bases, with 6 bases between. CDR1 SGHDT and CDR2 YYEEEE come from the germline V gene. The CDR3 loop is CASSLNRYEQYF. The CDR3 nucleotides read TGTGCCAGCAGCTTGAATCGTTACGAGCAGTACTTC. Supplemented by reference TRBV5-6 and TRBJ2-7, the full variable domain reads DAGVTQSPTHLIKTRGQQVTLRCSPKSGHDTVSWYQQALGQGPQFIFQYYEEEERQRGNFPDRFSGHQFPNYSSELNVNALLLGDSALYLCASSLNRYEQYFGPGTRLTVT.

The CDR3: CASSSKAAWVSYEQYF. The DNA of the CDR3 is TGTGCCAGCAGCTCCAAGGCAGCATGGGTTTCCTACGAGCAGTACTTC. The gene calls are TRBV11-2 and TRBJ2-7, with D unclear. Germline V CDR1 and CDR2: SGHAT, FQNNGV. V was clipped by 4 bases and J by 1 base, with 17 bases between them. The CDR3 sequence is 16 residues long.